Following are 20 T cell receptor beta chains from one sample sequenced in a study of CD8 T cells in ankylosing spondylitis (dated 2017 in TCRdb). The library was made by 5' RACE. Instrument on record: Illumina HiSeq 2500. Using fastp at Q25 and MiXCR, TCRdb reprocessed the public reads and kept productive beta chains. A single entry per CDR3 protein holds the most common genes and DNA from its merged rows. The sample data list 340,000 or so distinct CDR3 sequences, and 14% to 15% of these were observed just once. The ten largest make up 0.9% to 1.2% of the sample. The sequenced sample was blood, either unsorted or a sorted T cell fraction (not recorded which). The receptor set was obtained from a male donor with ankylosing spondylitis or in good health (not recorded which).

This chain joins TRBV3-1 and TRBJ2-7; maybe TRBD2 (7 bases). The CDR3 covers 15 residues. Trimming took off 3 bases at V and 0 bases at J, with 12 bases between the two ends. The germline V gene encodes CDR1 LGHDT and CDR2 YNNKEL (reference sequence). In nucleotides, the CDR3 is TGTGCCAGCAGCCACCGGGGGGCGAGCTCCTACGAGCAGTACTTC. It codes for CASSHRGASSYEQYF.

This clonotype was counted at least ten times. The genes are TRBV6-5 and TRBJ2-5; D uncertain. The CDR3 totals 14 residues. The ends were cut back, 0 bases at V and 1 base at J, with 6 bases in the middle. In germline, CDR1 is MNHEY, CDR2 SVGAGI. The CDR3 region is CASSYSHSQETQYF. Written as DNA, the CDR3 is TGTGCCAGCAGTTACTCCCACAGCCAAGAGACCCAGTACTTC.

This clonotype has just a few counts. The rearrangement joins TRBV5-1 to TRBJ2-4; the D gene could be TRBD1 or TRBD2 (5 bases each). Germline lookup yields CDR1 SGHRS and CDR2 YFSETQ. CDR3 size: 14 residues. V lost 0 bases to trimming and J lost 6 bases, with 10 bases between them. The CDR3 region has the DNA TGCGCCAGCAGCTTGGGAGGGGACGGAAACATTCAGTACTTC. This translates into CASSLGGDGNIQYF.

This clonotype turned up a few times. This sequence joins TRBV12-3 or TRBV12-4 and TRBJ2-5; 7 bases match TRBD2. CDR3 size: 14 residues. The V gene end was trimmed by 2 bases and the J gene end by 2 bases; junction bases not matched to a gene: 2. In DNA form, the CDR3 reads TGTGCCAGCAGTTTATGGGGGGGACAAGAGACCCAGTACTTC. Translating it yields CASSLWGGQETQYF.

The V call is TRBV3-1, the J call TRBJ2-1; 11 positions agree with TRBD2. The CDR3 contains 15 residues. CDR1 is LGHDT and CDR2 is YNNKEL in the germline V gene (reference sequence). V was pared by 1 base and J by 9 bases, with 5 bases of the junction left unmatched. CDR3 DNA: TGTGCCAGCAGCCAAGCCCCCGGGACTAGCGGTGAGCAGTTCTTC. This gives the protein CASSQAPGTSGEQFF.

The sample holds many counts of this clonotype. The chain links TRBV5-1 to TRBJ2-5, with D possibly TRBD2 on 6 matching bases. V lost 4 bases and J 0 bases, leaving 10 bases between the germline ends. Germline CDR1 and CDR2: SGHRS and YFSETQ. This CDR3 contains 14 residues. The CDR3 nucleotides read TGCGCCAGCAGCCTTGCGGGGTACCAAGAGACCCAGTACTTC. Translated: CASSLAGYQETQYF.

This clonotype was counted a few times. The gene calls are TRBV15 and TRBJ1-1; 8 bases are a match to TRBD1. Looked up from germline, CDR1 is LNHNV and CDR2 is YYDKDF (reference sequence). V shed 4 bases, J shed 4 bases, and the junction held 5 bases outside the gene matches. The CDR3 runs 14 residues. The CDR3, as DNA: TGTGCCACCAGCATAGGACAGGGCTTCACTGAAGCTTTCTTT. It translates to CATSIGQGFTEAFF.

This clonotype was detected a few times. The chain employs TRBV6-2 or TRBV6-3 and TRBJ2-1; weak D call: TRBD1 (5 bases). CDR1 and CDR2 (germline): MNHEY, SVGEGT. CDR3 size: 14 residues. V gave up 2 bases and J gave up 5 bases, with 10 bases separating them. DNA for the CDR3: TGTGCCAGCAGTTACCTACAGGTAAACAATGAGCAGTTCTTC. Translation gives CASSYLQVNNEQFF.

This chain uses TRBV20-1 with TRBJ2-7; D perhaps matches TRBD1 (6 bases). The V end lost 1 base, the J end lost 3 bases, and 13 bases lay between the germline ends. The germline V gene has CDR1 DFQATT and CDR2 SNEGSKA (reference sequence). The CDR3 loop spans 14 amino acids. This CDR3 is CSARVGGRLYEQYF. For the CDR3, the DNA is TGCAGTGCTAGAGTAGGGGGACGGCTCTACGAGCAGTACTTC.

The chain carries TRBV5-1 and TRBJ1-3; no reliable D call. This CDR3 has 15 amino acids. The V end lost 1 base, the J end lost 0 bases, and 8 bases lay between the germline ends. Germline V gene data show CDR1 as SGHRS and CDR2 as YFSETQ. In DNA form, the CDR3 reads TGCGCCAGCAGCTTGACTACGAACTCTGGAAACACCATATATTTT. Residues: CASSLTTNSGNTIYF.

The rearrangement joins TRBV7-9 to TRBJ2-2; a possible D gene is TRBD2 (6 bases). CDR1 and CDR2 from the germline V gene are SEHNR and FQNEAQ (reference sequence). The CDR3 spans 14 residues. The ends were cut back, 5 bases at V and 7 bases at J, with 14 bases in the middle. CDR3 residues: CASSVREWGGELFF. The CDR3 coding sequence is TGTGCCAGCAGCGTCCGGGAGTGGGGCGGGGAGCTGTTTTTT.

This clonotype was counted only a few times. The chain uses TRBV6-1 and TRBJ2-4; D possibly corresponds to TRBD2 (5 bases). Trimming removed 0 bases at V and 0 bases at J, with 15 bases between. The germline V gene has CDR1 MNHNS and CDR2 SASEGT. CDR3 length: 18 residues. The CDR3 DNA sequence: TGTGCCAGCAGTGAAGCGCTTCCGGGCGGACTAGCCAAAAACATTCAGTACTTC. Its protein is CASSEALPGGLAKNIQYF.

This clonotype is a singleton in its sample. The chain is built from TRBV15 and TRBJ2-3, with D possibly TRBD2 on 5 matching bases. Deletions cut 1 base from V and 2 bases from J, with 10 bases between. CDR1 is LNHNV and CDR2 is YYDKDF in the germline V gene (reference sequence). This CDR3 region has 15 residues. The CDR3 nucleotides read TGTGCCACCAGCAGAGGGGAGCGGCACACAGATACGCAGTATTTT. Translating it yields CATSRGERHTDTQYF.

This clonotype was detected only a few times. The CDR3 bases are TGTGCCAGCACCGGACAGGGGGCGGGTGGCTACACCTTC. As protein: CASTGQGAGGYTF. The V gene is TRBV12-3 or TRBV12-4, the J gene TRBJ1-2; 11 bases align to TRBD1. This CDR3 spans 13 amino acids. The V gene end was trimmed by 7 bases and the J gene end by 7 bases; junction bases not matched to a gene: 5.

The V gene is TRBV7-9, the J gene TRBJ1-2; 8 bases map to TRBD1. The CDR3 consists of 16 residues. V lost 5 bases and J lost 7; bases outside the gene matches: 15. Per the germline V gene, CDR1 is SEHNR and CDR2 is FQNEAQ (reference sequence). CDR3: CASSPPRSRGLVGYTF. CDR3 DNA: TGTGCCAGCAGCCCACCTCGATCCAGGGGGCTTGTTGGCTACACCTTC.

This clonotype was observed a few times. The chain carries TRBV10-1 and TRBJ1-3; D remains ambiguous. Trimming took 2 bases from V and 4 from J, leaving 6 bases between them. The CDR3 consists of 13 residues. Looked up from germline, CDR1 is WNHNN and CDR2 is SYGVQD (reference sequence). In nucleotides, the CDR3 is TGCGCCAGCAGTGAGACGAACGGAAACACCATATATTTT. Amino acid sequence: CASSETNGNTIYF.

The rearrangement uses TRBV27 and TRBJ2-3, with D possibly matching TRBD1 (6 bases). Trimming removed 6 bases at V and 2 bases at J, with 15 bases between. Germline CDR1 reads MNHEY; CDR2 reads SMNVEV (reference sequence). The CDR3 is made up of 15 amino acids. The CDR3 sequence: CASSPIGTNTDTQYF. The CDR3 DNA follows: TGTGCCAGCAGCCCCATAGGGACAAACACAGATACGCAGTATTTT.

This clonotype was detected a few times. The chain uses TRBV12-3 or TRBV12-4 and TRBJ2-3, with no clear D. This CDR3 has 12 amino acids. The V end was cut by 6 bases, the J end by 14 bases, with 18 bases between. CDR3 amino acids: CASSSRSTVAYF. The CDR3, as DNA: TGTGCCAGCAGCTCCCGTTCGACTGTAGCGTATTTT.

At least ten counts were recorded for this clonotype. The CDR3 nucleotides are TGTGCCAGCAGCCCTCGACCGGGACAGGGTATCGAGCAGTACTTC. Translated: CASSPRPGQGIEQYF. The rearrangement links TRBV12-3 or TRBV12-4 to TRBJ2-7; 9 positions agree with TRBD1. Trimming took 6 bases from V and 6 from J; bases not matched to a gene: 12. CDR3 length: 15 residues.

Ten or more counts support this clonotype. This chain's CDR3 is CAISDRGNTGELFF. CDR3 bases: TGTGCCATCAGTGATCGGGGGAACACCGGGGAGCTGTTTTTT. This sequence joins TRBV10-3 and TRBJ2-2; possible D gene TRBD2, 5 bases. V was cut by 3 bases and J by 1 base, with 6 bases left in between. Germline V gene sequence: CDR1 ENHRY, CDR2 SYGVKD. The CDR3 covers 14 residues.